This passage covers 14 T cell receptor beta chains from one sample sequenced in a study of memory CD4+ T cells and cytomegalovirus serostatus. The sort gate was single viable CD3+CD4+CD8-CD45RO+ cells for memory CD4+ T cells. Sequencing was performed with immunoSEQ multiplex PCR; in TCRdb, only in-frame clones are kept and a portion is missing. The sample comprises about 57,000 clones, around 80% of which are singletons, and 0.82% rests with the top ten. The sample taken for sequencing was memory CD4+ T cells from blood. The receptors were gathered from an adult in good health and CMV-seronegative.

This chain uses TRBV2 with TRBJ2-5; unclear D gene. This CDR3 spans 16 amino acids. Germline CDR1 and CDR2: SNHLY and FYNNEI. Between the trimmed V and J ends, which lost 2 bases and 3 bases, there was a span of 16 bases. The CDR3 DNA reads as TGTGCCAGCAGTGAATATCGAGGTGGCAGCAAAGAGACCCAGTACTTC. Protein sequence: CASSEYRGGSKETQYF.

This chain connects TRBV30 to TRBJ2-1, with 8 positions matching TRBD2. The J segment lost 3 bases and the V segment lost 2 bases, leaving 9 bases of the junction unmatched. The CDR3 has 16 residues. Per the germline V gene, CDR1 is GTSNPN and CDR2 is SVGIG (reference sequence). CDR3 bases: TGTGCCTGGAGTTTCGCGAGCGGGAGTCACTACAATGAGCAGTTCTTC. It encodes CAWSFASGSHYNEQFF.

This clone has more than one count but fewer than ten. This rearrangement joins TRBV19 to TRBJ2-7; D gene ambiguous. Trimming left V 4 bases short and J 0 bases short, with 10 bases between. CDR1 LNHDA and CDR2 SQIVND come from the germline V gene (reference sequence). CDR3 length: 14 residues. The CDR3 sequence: CASSTGSHSYEQYF. The CDR3 DNA is TGTGCCAGTAGTACCGGGTCTCACTCCTACGAGCAGTACTTC.

This sequence joins TRBV19 and TRBJ1-5; D is perhaps TRBD1 (5 bases). Germline lookup yields CDR1 LNHDA and CDR2 SQIVND (reference sequence). This CDR3 region has 16 residues. Trimming removed 5 bases at V and 1 base at J, with 15 bases between. The CDR3 bases are TGTGCCAGTAGTCAGGGAGTAATACTCAGCAATCAGCCCCAGCATTTT. This gives the protein CASSQGVILSNQPQHF.

J is TRBJ1-1 and V is TRBV29-1; D is unclear. V lost 6 bases and J 4 bases, leaving 9 bases between the germline ends. The V gene's germline CDR1 is SQVTM and CDR2 ANQGSEA. The CDR3 runs to 11 residues. This chain's CDR3 is CSVGVATEAFF. The CDR3 DNA follows: TGCAGCGTGGGTGTCGCCACTGAAGCTTTCTTT.

J is TRBJ1-1 and V is TRBV2, with D unclear. Deletions cut 6 bases from V and 1 base from J, with 9 bases between. The CDR3 runs to 13 residues. Germline V gene data show CDR1 as SNHLY and CDR2 as FYNNEI. DNA for the CDR3: TGTGCCAGCAGCTACTGGAGGAACACTGAAGCTTTCTTT. Encoded protein: CASSYWRNTEAFF.

This chain links TRBV10-3 with TRBJ2-7; maybe TRBD2 (6 bases). CDR3 length: 14 amino acids. Deletions cut 6 bases from V and 0 bases from J, with 12 bases between. Germline V gene sequence: CDR1 ENHRY, CDR2 SYGVKD. CDR3 coding DNA: TGTGCCATCAGAGCGGGTGGTGTCTCCTACGAGCAGTACTTC. This translates into CAIRAGGVSYEQYF.

This chain uses TRBV29-1 with TRBJ1-1; no clear D gene. Germline assignment: CDR1 SQVTM and CDR2 ANQGSEA. Trimming cost V 5 bases and J 8 bases, with 12 bases left between them. The CDR3 spans 11 residues. For the CDR3, the DNA is TGCAGCGTTAAGGGAGTACAGGAAGCTTTCTTT. It yields the protein CSVKGVQEAFF.

The CDR3 DNA sequence: TGCAGCGTTGAAAAATTTGGGGGGGATGGCTACACCTTC. It yields the protein CSVEKFGGDGYTF. The V gene is TRBV29-1, the J gene TRBJ1-2; tentative D call: TRBD1 (5 bases). This CDR3 spans 13 amino acids. V was trimmed by 2 bases and J by 6 bases, leaving 13 bases between them. CDR1 and CDR2 from the germline V gene are SQVTM and ANQGSEA.

The chain is built from TRBV6-5 and TRBJ2-2; TRBD2 agrees at 8 bases. Trimming took 6 bases from V and 5 from J; bases not matched to a gene: 5. The germline gives CDR1 MNHEY, CDR2 SVGAGI. The CDR3 is made up of 14 amino acids. CDR3 in amino acids: CASRLGLATGELFF. The CDR3 coding sequence is TGTGCCAGCAGATTAGGACTAGCTACCGGGGAGCTGTTTTTT.

The chain links TRBV7-2 to TRBJ2-1; D assignment may be TRBD1 or TRBD2 (5 bases each). CDR3 length: 13 residues. Germline V gene sequence: CDR1 SGHTA, CDR2 FQGNSA. Trimming removed 11 bases at V and 7 bases at J, with 18 bases between. This chain's CDR3 is CASGRTRGNEQFF. As DNA, the CDR3 is TGTGCCTCCGGACGGACGAGGGGTAATGAGCAGTTCTTC. The whole variable domain, remainder taken from reference TRBV7-2 and TRBJ2-1, is GAGVSQSPSNKVTEKGKDVELRCDPISGHTALYWYRQSLGQGLEFLIYFQGNSAPDKSGLPSDRFSAERTGGSVSTLTIQRTQQEDSAVYLCASGRTRGNEQFFGPGTRLTVL.

The chain employs TRBV7-2 and TRBJ1-5, with D uncertain. CDR1 is SGHTA, CDR2 FQGNSA, per germline. This CDR3 spans 13 amino acids. V dropped 2 bases and J dropped 0 bases, with 2 bases sitting between them. DNA of the CDR3: TGTGCCAGCAGCTTATTTAGCAATCAGCCCCAGCATTTT. Protein: CASSLFSNQPQHF. Full variable domain (outside the CDR3, taken from reference TRBV7-2 and TRBJ1-5): GAGVSQSPSNKVTEKGKDVELRCDPISGHTALYWYRQSLGQGLEFLIYFQGNSAPDKSGLPSDRFSAERTGGSVSTLTIQRTQQEDSAVYLCASSLFSNQPQHFGDGTRLSIL.

The chain couples TRBV25-1 to TRBJ1-1; D unresolved. This CDR3 has 13 residues. The germline CDR1 and CDR2 sequences are MGHDK and SYGVNS. With 4 bases removed from V and 6 bases from J, the gap between germline ends came to 12 bases. The CDR3 DNA reads TGTGCCAGCAGTGTAACGTCGGGCCCTGAAGCTTTCTTT. As protein: CASSVTSGPEAFF.

V is TRBV6-1 and J is TRBJ2-5; tentatively, D is TRBD1 (7 bases). The CDR3 has 15 residues. Trimming took 6 bases from V and 1 from J, leaving 15 bases between them. Germline CDR1 MNHNS, CDR2 SASEGT. In nucleotides, the CDR3 is TGTGCCAGCAGGCGGGACAGAGACTTCCAAGAGACCCAGTACTTC. This encodes CASRRDRDFQETQYF.